Below, one TCR beta chain is given with its context. The antigen is undetermined. Unique molecular identifiers tagged the TCRbeta library. TCRdb itself ran the PCR reads through MiXCR, one entry per CDR3 protein. The data contain about 580,000 distinct CDR3 sequences, roughly 23% of them singletons. This entry belongs to a study of T-cell reconstitution after alpha-beta-depleted transplantation in children. Study results and caveats: Fresh T-cell production supplied most of the T-cell counts and diversity seen one year after transplant.

Germline CDR1 and CDR2: PRHDT and FYEKMQ (reference sequence). V lost 1 base to trimming and J lost 2 bases, with 12 bases between them. CDR3 length equals 15 residues. The input for sequencing was PBMCs, mostly from graft donor cells, taken 360 days after TCRalphabeta/CD19-depleted stem cell transplant. This receptor was identified in a boy under two years old who had a stem cell transplant for acute myeloid leukemia, so the T cells may come from the graft donor. The chain combines TRBV13 with TRBJ2-7, with TRBD1 as a possible D gene (5 bases). The DNA for the CDR3 is TGTGCCAGCAGCTTAGCGGACACCGGAGCCTACGAGCAGTACTTC. Translation: CASSLADTGAYEQYF.